These 25 T cell receptor beta chains came from one sample sequenced in a study of cytomegalovirus exposure and HLA in healthy donors. PCR amplification relied on 60 Vbeta primers (plus 13 Jbeta primers). This table comes from immunoSEQ multiplex PCR, and its TCRdb copy is limited to in-frame clones, with some not included. Among about 140,000 clones, around 82% were seen once, and the ten largest hold less than 3%. The specimen sequenced was PBMCs. The receptors stem from a woman aged 18-29 years in good health and CMV-seropositive.

The gene calls are TRBV15 and TRBJ2-5, with TRBD1 matching over 8 bases. The closer fit of TRBJ2-7 to the DNA end suggests the J call may be wrong. The length of the CDR3 is 13 residues. Germline V gene sequence: CDR1 LNHNV, CDR2 YYDKDF (reference sequence). CDR3: CATSRGGQDEQYF. CDR3 bases: TGTGCCACCAGCAGAGGGGGACAGGACGAGCAGTACTTC.

The chain links TRBV4-3 to TRBJ2-3; 8 nucleotides line up with TRBD1. CDR3 length: 15 residues. Trimming cost V 1 base and J 2 bases; bases outside gene matches: 2. Germline CDR1 and CDR2: LGHNA and YSLEER. The CDR3, as DNA: TGCGCCAGCAGCCAAGGGACAGGGAACACAGATACGCAGTATTTT. Encoded protein: CASSQGTGNTDTQYF.

The chain is built from TRBV10-1 and TRBJ1-5, with 10 bases matching TRBD1. The V gene's germline CDR1 is WNHNN and CDR2 SYGVQD (reference sequence). Trimming took 2 bases from V and 0 from J; bases not matched to a gene: 13. This CDR3 comprises 20 residues. The CDR3, as DNA: TGCGCCAGCAGTGAGCCGCGACAGGGGGCCGTCAATTATAGCAATCAGCCCCAGCATTTT. Translation gives CASSEPRQGAVNYSNQPQHF.

This chain joins TRBV5-1 and TRBJ2-5, with D tentatively TRBD1 (6 bases). V lost 0 bases to trimming and J lost 2 bases, with 8 bases between them. The CDR3 has 14 amino acids. Germline CDR1 reads SGHRS; CDR2 reads YFSETQ. The CDR3 DNA follows: TGCGCCAGCAGCTTGGGTGACAGGCAAGAGACCCAGTACTTC. It translates to CASSLGDRQETQYF.

The table lists this clone with a few counts. V usage is TRBV11-2 and J usage is TRBJ1-1; TRBD1 aligns across 7 bases. Trimming removed 3 bases from V and 11 bases from J; junction bases left unmatched: 12. This CDR3 has 14 residues. The germline gives CDR1 SGHAT, CDR2 FQNNGV. In DNA form, the CDR3 reads TGTGCCAGCAGCTTTGGTCGGCAGGGGGTTGGGGCTTTCTTT. Translation gives CASSFGRQGVGAFF.

The V gene is TRBV4-1, the J gene TRBJ1-1, with TRBD1 identical over 10 bases. CDR3 length: 15 amino acids. Per germline, CDR1 MGHRA and CDR2 YSYEKL. The V segment lost 2 bases and the J segment 3 bases; nucleotides outside the gene matches: 3. The CDR3 DNA reads as TGCGCCAGCAGCCAACGGACAGGGGGGGACACTGAAGCTTTCTTT. Its protein product is CASSQRTGGDTEAFF.

This clone was picked up one time. V and J are TRBV28 and TRBJ1-1; 8 nucleotides align to TRBD1. V shed 7 bases, J shed 1 base, and the junction held 8 bases outside the gene matches. Germline lookup yields CDR1 MDHEN and CDR2 SYDVKM. The CDR3 spans 15 residues. CDR3 coding DNA: TGTGCCAGCAAGCGGACAGGGCTGGGGAACACTGAAGCTTTCTTT. It codes for CASKRTGLGNTEAFF.

This chain uses TRBV15 with TRBJ2-5, with 8 nucleotides matching TRBD1. Trimming cost V 4 bases and J 2 bases; bases outside gene matches: 3. Germline V gene lookup returns CDR1 LNHNV and CDR2 YYDKDF (reference sequence). This CDR3 contains 14 residues. CDR3 sequence reads: CATSIYRGQETQYF. CDR3 sequence (DNA): TGTGCCACCAGCATATACAGGGGGCAAGAGACCCAGTACTTC.

V and J are TRBV7-8 and TRBJ2-1, with 11 bases that match TRBD2. The CDR3 sequence is 16 residues long. Trimming cost V 1 base and J 4 bases; bases outside gene matches: 3. Looked up from germline, CDR1 is SGHVS and CDR2 is FQNEAQ. The CDR3: CASSLGGTSGYNEQFF. CDR3 coding DNA: TGTGCCAGCAGCTTAGGAGGGACTAGCGGATACAATGAGCAGTTCTTC.

The chain employs TRBV10-2 and TRBJ1-2; TRBD1 matches at 9 bases. The CDR3 covers 13 residues. V lost 5 bases and J lost 7; bases outside the gene matches: 5. Germline CDR1 reads WSHSY; CDR2 reads SAAADI. In nucleotides, the CDR3 is TGCGCCAGCAGTAGCGGACAGGGGATTGGCTACACCTTC. This encodes CASSSGQGIGYTF.

DNA of the CDR3: TGCGCCAGCAGCGGCGGGGGACAAGCGAACACCGGGGAGCTGTTTTTT. It translates to CASSGGGQANTGELFF. J is TRBJ2-2 and V is TRBV5-1; a possible D gene is TRBD2 (7 bases). This CDR3 contains 16 residues. Trimming removed 4 bases from V and 0 bases from J, with 13 bases in between. Germline V lookup: CDR1 SGHRS, CDR2 YFSETQ.

V and J are TRBV10-3 and TRBJ2-7; TRBD2 is a possible D gene (7 bases). CDR1 is ENHRY and CDR2 is SYGVKD in the germline V gene. The V gene lost 5 bases and the J gene lost 3 bases, with 17 bases spanning the gap. The CDR3 totals 15 residues. The chain's CDR3 is CAISSPEGGLYEQYF. CDR3 bases: TGTGCCATCAGTTCCCCCGAGGGGGGGCTCTACGAGCAGTACTTC.

This clone has just one count. This chain connects TRBV7-8 to TRBJ1-1; 7 bases align to TRBD1. V shed 5 bases, J shed 7 bases, and the junction held 13 bases outside the gene matches. Per germline, CDR1 SGHVS and CDR2 FQNEAQ. CDR3 length: 15 residues. The CDR3 nucleotides are TGTGCCAGCAGCACTCGGACAGGCACGATTCATGAAGCTTTCTTT. Encoded protein: CASSTRTGTIHEAFF.

This clone was seen a handful of times. The V gene is TRBV15, the J gene TRBJ1-2; 12 nucleotides line up with TRBD1. Losses at the gene ends were 6 bases for V and 3 bases for J; bases not matched to a gene: 11. This CDR3 comprises 17 residues. Germline lookup yields CDR1 LNHNV and CDR2 YYDKDF (reference sequence). The CDR3 nucleotides are TGTGCCACCAGTGAACCGGGACAGGGGGCTTCTGACTATGGCTACACCTTC. This encodes CATSEPGQGASDYGYTF.

The chain employs TRBV19 and TRBJ1-1; D gene uncertain. The CDR3 is 14 residues long. Trimming pared 7 bases from V and 1 base from J, leaving 13 bases between. Germline assignment: CDR1 LNHDA and CDR2 SQIVND (reference sequence). CDR3 in DNA: TGTGCCAGTACCTCCCCACAGCCGAACACTGAAGCTTTCTTT. Its translation: CASTSPQPNTEAFF. Supplemented by reference TRBV19 and TRBJ1-1, the full variable domain reads DGGITQSPKYLFRKEGQNVTLSCEQNLNHDAMYWYRQDPGQGLRLIYYSQIVNDFQKGDIAEGYSVSREKKESFPLTVTSAQKNPTAFYLCASTSPQPNTEAFFGQGTRLTVV.

This clone is a singleton in its sample. This chain links TRBV6-5 with TRBJ2-5, with a tentative D call TRBD1 (5 bases). The J call may be faulty, since TRBJ2-7 better matches the DNA end. The CDR3 runs 13 residues. Germline V gene sequence: CDR1 MNHEY, CDR2 SVGAGI. CDR3 sequence: CASKGQTLYEQYF. The CDR3 nucleotides are TGTGCCAGCAAGGGGCAGACGCTCTACGAGCAGTACTTC.

The chain carries TRBV29-1 and TRBJ1-5, with 8 bases matching TRBD1. Germline V gene lookup returns CDR1 SQVTM and CDR2 ANQGSEA. This CDR3 is built from 12 residues. V trimming: 8 bases; J trimming: 6 bases; junction bases outside the gene matches: 6. CDR3 DNA: TGCAGCCCTCGACAGGGGAGTCAGCCCCAGCATTTT. Residues: CSPRQGSQPQHF.

The V call is TRBV7-9, the J call TRBJ2-5; a possible D gene is TRBD2 (6 bases). CDR3 length: 13 residues. CDR1 and CDR2 (germline): SEHNR, FQNEAQ (reference sequence). The V and J ends lost 5 bases and 5 bases respectively, with 12 bases between them. The CDR3 bases are TGTGCCAGCAGCCGCGGGACGGCGGAGACCCAGTACTTC. This codes for CASSRGTAETQYF.

This chain uses TRBV6-5 with TRBJ1-2; D is perhaps TRBD1 (5 bases). The germline V and J ends were trimmed by 4 bases and 6 bases, with 15 bases remaining between them. The CDR3 is 14 amino acids. CDR1 and CDR2 from the germline V gene are MNHEY and SVGAGI. The CDR3 is CASSSQGGAHGYTF. In nucleotides, the CDR3 is TGTGCCAGCAGTTCTCAGGGAGGAGCGCATGGCTACACCTTC.

The chain has TRBV18 and TRBJ1-4, with D uncertain. V dropped 3 bases and J dropped 8 bases, with 13 bases sitting between them. The CDR3 is 14 residues long. The V gene's germline CDR1 is KGHSH and CDR2 LQKENI. The CDR3 DNA is TGTGCCAGCTCACCCCCTGCGGGCCGCGAAAAACTGTTTTTT. The encoded protein is CASSPPAGREKLFF.

The chain uses TRBV27 and TRBJ2-7; D is possibly TRBD1 (6 bases). Between the trimmed V and J ends, which lost 4 bases and 3 bases, there was a span of 10 bases. Germline-derived CDR1 and CDR2 are MNHEY and SMNVEV (reference sequence). The CDR3 length is 13 residues. CDR3 nucleotides: TGTGCCAGCAGTTCTTACAGGGACTACGAGCAGTACTTC. Its protein product is CASSSYRDYEQYF.

This rearrangement joins TRBV4-2 to TRBJ2-1; tentative D call: TRBD2 (5 bases). The CDR3 covers 17 residues. CDR1 and CDR2 from the germline V gene are LGHNA and YNFKEQ. The germline V and J ends were trimmed by 6 bases and 1 base, with 19 bases remaining between them. CDR3 sequence reads: CASSRGLAQRSYNEQFF. The CDR3 coding sequence is TGTGCCAGCAGTCGAGGGTTAGCGCAACGATCCTACAATGAGCAGTTCTTC.

This sequence joins TRBV27 and TRBJ1-1; a weak D match, TRBD1 (6 bases). CDR3 length equals 14 residues. Germline-derived CDR1 and CDR2 are MNHEY and SMNVEV (reference sequence). The V end lost 3 bases, the J end lost 2 bases, and 10 bases lay between the germline ends. CDR3 amino acids: CASSFRTVNTEAFF. CDR3 nucleotides: TGTGCCAGCAGTTTCCGGACAGTAAACACTGAAGCTTTCTTT.

The chain combines TRBV5-1 with TRBJ2-1; TRBD2 might be the D (5 bases). The germline CDR1 and CDR2 sequences are SGHRS and YFSETQ. V was pared by 0 bases and J by 3 bases, with 10 bases between. The length of the CDR3 is 15 residues. The CDR3 spells CASSLVGDYYNEQFF. Here the CDR3 DNA reads TGCGCCAGCAGCTTGGTTGGCGACTACTACAATGAGCAGTTCTTC. Combining the CDR3 with reference TRBV5-1 and TRBJ2-1 gives the whole variable domain KAGVTQTPRYLIKTRGQQVTLSCSPISGHRSVSWYQQTPGQGLQFLFEYFSETQRNKGNFPGRFSGRQFSNSRSEMNVSTLELGDSALYLCASSLVGDYYNEQFFGPGTRLTVL.

This clone was counted only a few times. This chain connects TRBV19 to TRBJ1-5; no reliable D call. The CDR3 has 12 amino acids. The V end was cut by 5 bases, the J end by 4 bases, with 6 bases between. Per the germline V gene, CDR1 is LNHDA and CDR2 is SQIVND (reference sequence). In nucleotides, the CDR3 is TGTGCCAGTAGTGCAGCGAATCAGCCCCAGCATTTT. It translates to CASSAANQPQHF.